The entry that follows covers one T cell receptor (beta chain) sequence. MiXCR, applied by TCRdb to the RT-PCR reads, yields one record per CDR3 protein. This table holds more than 500,000 distinct CDR3 sequences, about 11% found once. The CDR3 covers 15 residues. V dropped 0 bases and J dropped 3 bases, with 12 bases sitting between them. Germline CDR1 LGHNA, CDR2 YSLEER. This sample is drawn from a study of response to subunit inactivated influenza vaccine. Separately, the same data were catalogued under a study of T cells expressing NK-cell markers. That paper adds: The authors generated TCR beta cDNA through 5'RACE template switching with UMIs. Each TCR beta repertoire originated in sorted T cells that were CD3+CD56+NKG2C+, CD3+CD56+NKG2C- or CD3+CD56-NKG2C+. In several experiments, an anti-gamma-delta TCR antibody restricted sorting to alpha-beta TCR T cells.

This receptor was taken from a man aged 45-65 years who received an inactivated influenza vaccine. The chain couples TRBV4-3 to TRBJ2-7; TRBD1 is a possible D gene (7 bases). The input for sequencing was PBMCs from blood, taken on the day of vaccination. CDR3 loop: CASSQDRQGGYEQYF. The CDR3 DNA follows: TGCGCCAGCAGCCAAGATAGACAGGGAGGCTACGAGCAGTACTTC.